The 4 T cell receptor beta chains below come from one sample, sequenced in a study of regulatory T cells in long-lasting Graves disease. With iRepertoire HTBI primers and Arm-PCR of CDR3 regions, TCR beta libraries were built. TCRdb passed the multiplex PCR reads through MiXCR, listing each CDR3 protein once. The sample has about 400,000 distinct CDR3 sequences, around 15% seen once. Time point noted: newly diagnosed GD, antithyroid drugs for less than 3 months. The TCR library was made from RNA extracted from PBMCs. Another study also made use of these data, one on T cells in Graves' hyperthyroidism and ophthalmopathy.

The sample in question was peripheral blood mononuclear cells (PBMCs), obtained at new diagnosis, from a patient treated with antithyroid drugs. The receptors shown here come from a woman between 18 and 29 years old with Graves disease.

On this clonotype: With a much larger clone just one base away, this may be a read error. The chain joins TRBV20-1 to TRBJ2-4; 9 bases fit TRBD2. Germline values: CDR1 DFQATT, CDR2 SNEGSKA (reference sequence). J was trimmed by 13 bases and V by 3 bases; bases with no gene match: 13. CDR3 length: 14 residues. CDR3: CSASAGGPVGEQYF. Here the CDR3 DNA reads TGCAGTGCTAGTGCGGGAGGGCCTGTCGGTGAGCAGTACTTC.

Here the CDR3 reads CASSPSGGLAGGQNNEQFF. The CDR3 nucleotides read TGCGCCAGCAGCCCCTCTGGGGGACTAGCGGGAGGCCAAAACAATGAGCAGTTCTTC. J is TRBJ2-1 and V is TRBV5-1; 15 bases line up with TRBD2. Germline values: CDR1 SGHRS, CDR2 YFSETQ. V trimming: 4 bases; J trimming: 5 bases; junction bases outside the gene matches: 13. The CDR3 consists of 19 residues.

This clonotype was recorded at least ten times. This rearrangement joins TRBV5-1 to TRBJ2-1; D is possibly TRBD2 (6 bases). The CDR3 spans 15 residues. V lost 0 bases and J 8 bases, leaving 15 bases between the germline ends. Germline CDR1 and CDR2: SGHRS and YFSETQ. The CDR3 DNA is TGCGCCAGCAGCTTGGCATTGGGAGGCGGCGATGAGCAGTTCTTC. Its translation: CASSLALGGGDEQFF.

A word on this clonotype: Possible read error: a much larger clone is one base away. The chain carries TRBV6-2 or TRBV6-3 and TRBJ2-5; TRBD2 matches at 10 bases. Germline lookup yields CDR1 MNHEY and CDR2 SVGEGT. The CDR3 contains 16 residues. V gave up 4 bases and J gave up 1 base; unmatched junction bases: 6. Here the CDR3 DNA reads TGTGCCAGCAGTTGGGTACTAGCGGGACCCCAAGAGACCCAGTACTTC. It is translated as CASSWVLAGPQETQYF.